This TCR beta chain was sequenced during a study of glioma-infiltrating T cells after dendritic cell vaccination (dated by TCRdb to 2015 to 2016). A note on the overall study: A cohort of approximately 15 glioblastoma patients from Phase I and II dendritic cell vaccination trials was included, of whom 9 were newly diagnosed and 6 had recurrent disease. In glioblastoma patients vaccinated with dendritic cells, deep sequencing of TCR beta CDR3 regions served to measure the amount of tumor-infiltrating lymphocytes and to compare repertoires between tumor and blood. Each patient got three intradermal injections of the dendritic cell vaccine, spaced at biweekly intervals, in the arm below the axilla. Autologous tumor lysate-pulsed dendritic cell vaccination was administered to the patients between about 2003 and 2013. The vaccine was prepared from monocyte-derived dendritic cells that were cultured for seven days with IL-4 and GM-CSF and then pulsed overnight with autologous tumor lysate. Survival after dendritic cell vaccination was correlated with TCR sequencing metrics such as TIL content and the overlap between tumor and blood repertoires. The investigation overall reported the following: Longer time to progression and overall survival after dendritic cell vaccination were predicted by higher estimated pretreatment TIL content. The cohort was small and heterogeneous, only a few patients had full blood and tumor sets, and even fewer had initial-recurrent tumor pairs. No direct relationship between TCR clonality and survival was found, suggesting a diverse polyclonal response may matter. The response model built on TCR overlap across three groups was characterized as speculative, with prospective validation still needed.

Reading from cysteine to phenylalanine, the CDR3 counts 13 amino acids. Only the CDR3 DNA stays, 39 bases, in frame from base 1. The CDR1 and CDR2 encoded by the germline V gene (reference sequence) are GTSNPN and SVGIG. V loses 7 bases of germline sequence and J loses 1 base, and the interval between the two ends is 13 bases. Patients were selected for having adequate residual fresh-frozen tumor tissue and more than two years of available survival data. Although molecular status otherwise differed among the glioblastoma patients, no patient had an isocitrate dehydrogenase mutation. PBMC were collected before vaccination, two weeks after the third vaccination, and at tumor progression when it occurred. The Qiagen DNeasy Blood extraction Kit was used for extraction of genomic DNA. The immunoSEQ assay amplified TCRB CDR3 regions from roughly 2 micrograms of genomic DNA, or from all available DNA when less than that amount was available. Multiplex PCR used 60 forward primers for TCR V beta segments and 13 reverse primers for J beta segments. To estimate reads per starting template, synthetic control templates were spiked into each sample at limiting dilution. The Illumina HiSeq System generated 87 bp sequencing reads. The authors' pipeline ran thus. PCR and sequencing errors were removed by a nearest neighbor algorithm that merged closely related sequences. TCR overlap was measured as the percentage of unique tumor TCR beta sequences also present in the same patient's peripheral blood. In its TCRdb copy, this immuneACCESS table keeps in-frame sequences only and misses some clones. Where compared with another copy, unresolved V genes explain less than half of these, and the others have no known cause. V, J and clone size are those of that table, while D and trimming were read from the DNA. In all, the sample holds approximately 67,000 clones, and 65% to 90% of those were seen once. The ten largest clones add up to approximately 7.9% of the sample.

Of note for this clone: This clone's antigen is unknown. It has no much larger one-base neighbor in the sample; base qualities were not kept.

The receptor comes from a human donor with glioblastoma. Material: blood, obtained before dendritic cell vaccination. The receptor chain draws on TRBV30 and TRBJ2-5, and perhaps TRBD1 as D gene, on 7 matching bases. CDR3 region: CAFQGGFQETQYF. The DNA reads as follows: TGTGCCTTCCAGGGGGGATTCCAAGAGACCCAGTACTTC.